This T cell receptor (beta chain) was captured in a study of regulatory T cells in long-lasting Graves disease. As for time point: persistent/refractory GD, antithyroid drugs over 5 years with positive TRAb. Construction of the TCR library relied on RNA isolated from PBMCs. V gave up 5 bases and J gave up 4 bases; unmatched junction bases: 16. The CDR3 totals 19 residues. Germline V gene data show CDR1 as SGHAT and CDR2 as FQNNGV. Researchers made TCR beta libraries by using iRepertoire HTBI primers and running Arm-PCR on CDR3 regions. TCRdb processed the multiplex PCR reads anew with MiXCR; each CDR3 protein has one entry. The table records about 470,000 distinct CDR3 sequences, under 25% of them present only once.

This chain joins TRBV11-2 and TRBJ2-1; TRBD2 aligns across 11 bases. The sequence was obtained from a female donor with Graves disease. The specimen was peripheral blood mononuclear cells (PBMCs), collected when the disease was refractory, from a patient treated with antithyroid drugs. The CDR3 here is CASSPSPAGTSGDYNEQFF. The CDR3 coding sequence is TGTGCCAGCAGCCCATCCCCAGCAGGGACTAGCGGAGATTACAATGAGCAGTTCTTC.